This T cell receptor beta chain originates from a study of T cell responses to AZD1222 COVID-19 vaccine. In germline, CDR1 is SGHVS, CDR2 FQNEAQ. The CDR3 totals 18 residues. V shed 3 bases and J 1 base; nucleotides not matched to a gene: 13. Profiled with immunoSEQ multiplex PCR; TCRdb holds only in-frame clones, not every one. The table has approximately 74,000 clones, 70% to 90% seen once. Sequences were derived from peripheral blood, sampled 28 days after the second AZD1222 dose. This sequence was found in an adult who received the AZD1222 COVID-19 vaccine. This chain uses TRBV7-8 with TRBJ2-7, with 9 nucleotides matching TRBD2. The DNA for the CDR3 is TGTGCCAGCAGCTTTAGGTCTAGCGGGGCAGGGGGATCCTACGAGCAGTACTTC. As protein: CASSFRSSGAGGSYEQYF.